One sample yielded the 27 T cell receptor beta chains listed below, sequenced in a study of T cell repertoires in cytomegalovirus infection. TCRdb called the reads again in MiXCR, with one record for every CDR3 protein. The table lists about 830,000 distinct CDR3 sequences, around a third of them singletons. These receptors lack a known antigen. This specimen consisted of cultured CD8+ T cells from PBMCs, obtained from culture after CMV antigen stimulation. Receptor source: a human donor in good health (CMV status not recorded). Some clones in this sample may be carry-over from other donors' samples.

The J gene is TRBJ1-4, the V gene TRBV5-8, with D possibly being TRBD1 (6 bases). V lost 0 bases and J 3 bases, leaving 9 bases between the germline ends. The CDR3 is made up of 15 amino acids. Germline V gene data show CDR1 as SGHTS and CDR2 as YDEGEE. The CDR3: CASSLEDSSNEKLFF. The DNA for the CDR3 is TGTGCCAGCAGCTTGGAGGACAGCTCTAATGAAAAACTGTTTTTT.

In its sample, this clonotype was seen a few times. This chain connects TRBV5-4 to TRBJ1-1, with a tentative D call TRBD1 (6 bases). V was pared by 1 base and J by 3 bases, with 10 bases between. This CDR3 spans 14 amino acids. Per germline, CDR1 SGHNT and CDR2 YYREEE (reference sequence). The CDR3 sequence is CASSLNRAYTEAFF. DNA for the CDR3: TGTGCCAGCAGCTTGAACAGGGCCTACACTGAAGCTTTCTTT.

Only a few counts were recorded for this clonotype. This chain joins TRBV9 and TRBJ2-2; D is unclear. Looked up from germline, CDR1 is SGDLS and CDR2 is YYNGEE. The V end was cut by 0 bases, the J end by 9 bases, with 6 bases between. CDR3 length: 12 residues. The CDR3 DNA is TGTGCCAGCAGCGTAGCCGCGAGGGAGCTGTTTTTT. Translating it yields CASSVAARELFF.

V usage is TRBV10-3 and J usage is TRBJ1-2; D remains ambiguous. The CDR3 consists of 16 residues. The germline gives CDR1 ENHRY, CDR2 SYGVKD. Trimming took 5 bases from V and 8 from J, leaving 24 bases between them. As DNA, the CDR3 is TGTGCCATCAGTCTATTTAGCTCACTCCCTCTATGGGGCTACACCTTC. Its protein is CAISLFSSLPLWGYTF.

The CDR3 loop reads CASSPGSNYDGYTF. The CDR3 DNA sequence: TGTGCCAGCAGCCCAGGGAGTAATTACGATGGCTACACCTTC. The chain carries TRBV7-6 and TRBJ1-2, with D perhaps TRBD1 (5 bases). Per the germline V gene, CDR1 is SGHVS and CDR2 is FNYEAQ. The V end lost 5 bases, the J end lost 6 bases, and 16 bases lay between the germline ends. The CDR3 is 14 amino acids.

The gene calls are TRBV5-4 and TRBJ2-5, with 7 bases that match TRBD1. CDR3 length: 15 residues. Germline CDR1 and CDR2: SGHNT and YYREEE (reference sequence). Trimming took 1 base from V and 1 from J; bases not matched to a gene: 4. In DNA, the CDR3 is TGTGCCAGCAGCTTGAAGGGGGCCCCCCAAGAGACCCAGTACTTC. Residues: CASSLKGAPQETQYF.

The chain has TRBV10-2 and TRBJ1-1; D remains unclear. Trimming took 2 bases from V and 2 from J, leaving 15 bases between them. This CDR3 contains 16 residues. Looked up from germline, CDR1 is WSHSY and CDR2 is SAAADI. The CDR3: CASSETLDGPNTEAFF. The CDR3 region has the DNA TGCGCCAGCAGTGAGACCCTAGACGGTCCAAACACTGAAGCTTTCTTT.

This clonotype was recorded at least ten times. V usage is TRBV6-6 and J usage is TRBJ1-2; no definite D call. With 2 bases removed from V and 8 bases from J, the gap between germline ends came to 3 bases. The CDR3 sequence is 10 residues long. Germline loops: CDR1 MNHNY, CDR2 SVGAGI (reference sequence). CDR3 coding DNA: TGTGCCAGCAGTTACGGCGGCTACACCTTC. Its protein product is CASSYGGYTF.

The rearrangement uses TRBV6-6 and TRBJ2-2; D might be TRBD1 (6 bases). CDR1 and CDR2 from the germline V gene are MNHNY and SVGAGI (reference sequence). V dropped 3 bases and J dropped 5 bases, with 22 bases sitting between them. The CDR3 contains 18 residues. The CDR3 coding sequence is TGTGCCAGCAGTTATCCTCGGACAGCCGAAGGTGGGACCGGGGAGCTGTTTTTT. Translating it yields CASSYPRTAEGGTGELFF.

The rearrangement joins TRBV11-2 to TRBJ1-2; D ambiguous. Looked up from germline, CDR1 is SGHAT and CDR2 is FQNNGV. This CDR3 is 14 amino acids long. Trimming removed 4 bases from V and 4 bases from J, with 13 bases in between. The chain's CDR3 is CASSYPGGPYGYTF. CDR3 nucleotide sequence: TGTGCCAGCAGCTACCCCGGCGGACCCTATGGCTACACCTTC.

CDR3 DNA sequence: TGTGCTAGTGGTTTGGTAGAGGGGTACGAGCAGTACTTC. It translates to CASGLVEGYEQYF. The chain is built from TRBV12-5 and TRBJ2-7; the D call may be TRBD1 or TRBD2 (5 bases each). V lost 0 bases to trimming and J lost 4 bases, with 7 bases between them. The germline CDR1 and CDR2 sequences are LGHNT and FRNRAP. The CDR3 loop spans 13 amino acids.

This clonotype has more than one count but fewer than ten. The chain joins TRBV6-2 or TRBV6-3 to TRBJ2-3, with TRBD2 matching 8 bases. Germline CDR1 is MNHEY and CDR2 is SVGEGT. The CDR3 is 16 amino acids. After removal of 1 base from V and 5 bases from J, the junction contained 8 bases not matched to a gene. The CDR3 protein is CASSYFRGGREDTQYF. The CDR3 bases are TGTGCCAGCAGTTACTTCCGGGGGGGCCGGGAAGATACGCAGTATTTT.

The CDR3 DNA reads TGCAGCGTTGTAACCCATGAAAATGAGCAGTTCTTC. As protein: CSVVTHENEQFF. The chain recombines TRBV29-1 with TRBJ2-1; D is unresolved. Trimming shortened V by 4 bases and J by 7 bases, and 11 bases separated the two germline ends. From germline, CDR1 is SQVTM and CDR2 ANQGSEA. The CDR3 has 12 amino acids.

This chain links TRBV6-5 with TRBJ2-2; D not resolved. The CDR3 is 15 amino acids. V dropped 0 bases and J dropped 6 bases, with 11 bases sitting between them. CDR1 MNHEY and CDR2 SVGAGI come from the germline V gene. In DNA, the CDR3 is TGTGCCAGCAGTTACTCGCTCCAAGGGTCCGGGGAGCTGTTTTTT. Its protein is CASSYSLQGSGELFF.

V is TRBV12-3 or TRBV12-4 and J is TRBJ2-3, with 7 bases lining up with TRBD1. The V segment lost 6 bases and the J segment 6 bases; nucleotides outside the gene matches: 12. The CDR3 totals 15 residues. CDR3 protein: CASRASGQARDTQYF. CDR3 bases: TGTGCCAGCAGGGCCTCCGGACAGGCGAGGGATACGCAGTATTTT.

This chain uses TRBV12-5 with TRBJ1-5; TRBD1 matches 7 bases. CDR3 size: 15 residues. Germline V gene data show CDR1 as LGHNT and CDR2 as FRNRAP. V lost 7 bases and J lost 9; bases outside the gene matches: 15. The CDR3 reads CASANTLDRAWPQHF. For the CDR3, the DNA is TGTGCTAGTGCCAACACCCTCGACAGGGCATGGCCCCAGCATTTT.

This clonotype was seen at least ten times. This CDR3 reads CASSLTYEQYV. CDR3 coding DNA: TGTGCCAGCAGCCTGACCTACGAGCAGTACGTC. The J gene is TRBJ2-7, the V gene TRBV7-9; no clear D. This CDR3 has 11 amino acids. From germline, CDR1 is SEHNR and CDR2 FQNEAQ (reference sequence). V gave up 5 bases and J gave up 2 bases, with 4 bases separating them.

The V and J genes are TRBV2 and TRBJ2-7; D gene ambiguous. CDR1 is SNHLY, CDR2 FYNNEI, per germline. Trimming took off 2 bases at V and 5 bases at J, with 4 bases between the two ends. The CDR3 totals 11 residues. The CDR3 loop is CASSEMNEQYF. CDR3 bases: TGTGCCAGCAGTGAAATGAACGAGCAGTACTTC.

As regards this clonotype: Since a much larger clone is just one base distant, this may be a read error. The chain links TRBV7-2 to TRBJ2-1, with 11 bases lining up with TRBD2. The CDR3 covers 15 residues. Germline-derived CDR1 and CDR2 are SGHTA and FQGNSA. V lost 10 bases, J lost 5 bases, and 10 bases stayed unmatched. The CDR3 loop is CANSSLAGAHNEQFF. The CDR3 DNA follows: TGTGCCAACAGTTCACTAGCGGGGGCCCACAATGAGCAGTTCTTC.

The chain combines TRBV19 with TRBJ1-5; 8 bases are shared with TRBD1. The CDR3 covers 16 residues. Germline CDR1 and CDR2: LNHDA and SQIVND (reference sequence). V shed 8 bases, J shed 2 bases, and the junction held 11 bases outside the gene matches. This CDR3 is CASSPPGGGGNQPQHF. The CDR3, as DNA: TGTGCCAGTTCCCCTCCAGGGGGCGGTGGCAATCAGCCCCAGCATTTT.

This clonotype was counted between two and nine times. V and J are TRBV6-5 and TRBJ1-1, with 7 positions matching TRBD1. CDR1 MNHEY and CDR2 SVGAGI come from the germline V gene. The J segment lost 0 bases and the V segment lost 2 bases, leaving 0 bases of the junction unmatched. The CDR3 has 14 residues. The CDR3, as DNA: TGTGCCAGCAGTTACCAGGGGGTGAACACTGAAGCTTTCTTT. Its protein product is CASSYQGVNTEAFF.

This chain joins TRBV13 and TRBJ2-5; the D gene is possibly TRBD1 (5 bases). Trimming pared 4 bases from V and 1 base from J, leaving 10 bases between. The CDR3 has 14 amino acids. CDR1 and CDR2 (germline): PRHDT, FYEKMQ (reference sequence). CDR3 sequence: CASSWADSQETQYF. CDR3 coding DNA: TGTGCCAGCAGCTGGGCCGACAGCCAAGAGACCCAGTACTTC. Supplemented by reference TRBV13 and TRBJ2-5, the full variable domain reads AAGVIQSPRHLIKEKRETATLKCYPIPRHDTVYWYQQGPGQDPQFLISFYEKMQSDKGSIPDRFSAQQFSDYHSELNMSSLELGDSALYFCASSWADSQETQYFGPGTRLLVL.

V and J are TRBV29-1 and TRBJ1-1; maybe TRBD1 (6 bases). From germline, CDR1 is SQVTM and CDR2 ANQGSEA. The CDR3 runs to 14 residues. Between the trimmed V and J ends, which lost 7 bases and 6 bases, there was a span of 21 bases. CDR3 sequence: CSANGRGGLPEAFF. The CDR3 nucleotides read TGCAGCGCCAATGGGCGGGGGGGCCTGCCTGAAGCTTTCTTT.

The chain couples TRBV4-1 to TRBJ1-5; D not resolved. The CDR3 runs to 15 residues. Per germline, CDR1 MGHRA and CDR2 YSYEKL. The ends were cut back, 1 base at V and 0 bases at J, with 7 bases in the middle. The CDR3 sequence: CASSQAAGSNQPQHF. The DNA for the CDR3 is TGCGCCAGCAGCCAAGCGGCAGGTAGCAATCAGCCCCAGCATTTT.

This clonotype came up a few times. The chain recombines TRBV7-6 with TRBJ2-5; perhaps TRBD1 as D (6 bases). This CDR3 contains 15 residues. Per the germline V gene, CDR1 is SGHVS and CDR2 is FNYEAQ. The germline V and J ends were trimmed by 4 bases and 1 base, with 13 bases remaining between them. In DNA, the CDR3 is TGTGCCAGCAGCTGGAGACAGGTCGGCCAAGAGACCCAGTACTTC. Translating gives CASSWRQVGQETQYF.

The chain joins TRBV10-3 to TRBJ2-3, with no clear D. The germline V gene encodes CDR1 ENHRY and CDR2 SYGVKD. The CDR3 is 13 amino acids. V was trimmed by 0 bases and J by 2 bases, leaving 3 bases between them. The CDR3 nucleotides are TGTGCCATCAGTGAGTCTCCCACAGATACGCAGTATTTT. This encodes CAISESPTDTQYF.

This clonotype has only a few counts. The J gene is TRBJ2-4, the V gene TRBV10-2, with D uncertain. The CDR3 is 10 residues long. V was clipped by 7 bases and J by 8 bases, with 6 bases between them. Per germline, CDR1 WSHSY and CDR2 SAAADI. The CDR3 sequence: CASNPDIQYF. The CDR3, as DNA: TGCGCCAGCAATCCGGACATTCAGTACTTC.